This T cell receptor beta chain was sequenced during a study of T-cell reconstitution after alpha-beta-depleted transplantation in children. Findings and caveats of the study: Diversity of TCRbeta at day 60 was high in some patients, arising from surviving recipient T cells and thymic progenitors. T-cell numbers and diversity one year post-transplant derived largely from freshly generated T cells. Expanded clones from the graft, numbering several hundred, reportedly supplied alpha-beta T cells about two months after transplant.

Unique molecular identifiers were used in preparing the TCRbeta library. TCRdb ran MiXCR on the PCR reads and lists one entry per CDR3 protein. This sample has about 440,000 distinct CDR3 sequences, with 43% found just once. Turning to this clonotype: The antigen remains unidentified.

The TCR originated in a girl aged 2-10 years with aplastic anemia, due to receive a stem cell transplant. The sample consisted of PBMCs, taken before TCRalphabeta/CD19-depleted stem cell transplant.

CDR3 DNA sequence: TGTGCCAGCAGTCTCGAAGTCAGGGGGCCAGAACCCCAATACAATGAGCAGTTCTTC. This sequence encodes CASSLEVRGPEPQYNEQFF. The chain couples TRBV6-4 to TRBJ2-1, with TRBD1 matching over 8 bases. The trim removed 5 bases at V and 4 bases at J, leaving 19 bases unmatched. The CDR3 covers 19 residues. Germline CDR1 is MRHNA and CDR2 is SNTAGT.